The T cell receptor beta chain under discussion was sequenced for a study of shared clonotypes between healthy human individuals. TCRdb's table, derived via immunoSEQ multiplex PCR, lists solely in-frame clones and lacks some. This sample has about 2.4 million clones, with approximately 90% found just once. Trimming removed 6 bases from V and 2 bases from J; junction bases left unmatched: 5. Germline V CDR1 and CDR2: SGHNT, YENEEA. The CDR3 spans 14 residues. The sequence was obtained from a young man in good health. V and J are TRBV11-3 and TRBJ2-5; TRBD2 agrees at 8 bases. Sequences were obtained from naive CD4+ T cells sorted from blood. Subset here: CD45RA+ positively selected. The CDR3 loop is CASSSGAVQETQYF. The CDR3, as DNA: TGTGCCAGCAGTAGCGGGGCAGTACAAGAGACCCAGTACTTC.